Shown below are 29 T cell receptor beta chains from a single sample sequenced in a study of T cell responses to AZD1222 COVID-19 vaccine. Profiling relied on immunoSEQ multiplex PCR, and the TCRdb table lists in-frame clones only, not all of them. The sample includes 150,000 to 200,000 clones, approximately 91% seen only once; the top ten take about 1.8%. The source was peripheral blood, collected 28 days after the second AZD1222 dose. These receptors originate from an adult who received the AZD1222 COVID-19 vaccine.

This clone was detected only once. This chain connects TRBV20-1 to TRBJ2-4; D is uncertain. Germline CDR1 is DFQATT and CDR2 is SNEGSKA (reference sequence). CDR3 length: 11 amino acids. With 3 bases removed from V and 8 bases from J, the gap between germline ends came to 8 bases. The CDR3 bases are TGCAGTGCTAGCGACCGGGACATTCAGTACTTC. Amino acids: CSASDRDIQYF.

The CDR3 region is CASSYSDSSYNSPLHF. CDR3 coding DNA: TGTGCCAGCAGTTACTCGGACAGCTCCTATAATTCACCCCTCCACTTT. The chain joins TRBV6-5 to TRBJ1-6, with D perhaps matching TRBD1 (6 bases). Looked up from germline, CDR1 is MNHEY and CDR2 is SVGAGI. The length of the CDR3 is 16 residues. Trimming took 0 bases from V and 0 from J, leaving 6 bases between them.

This clone was seen more than once but under ten times. The chain is built from TRBV21-1 and TRBJ1-2. TRBV21-1 is an annotated pseudogene. The CDR3 spans 20 residues. This chain's CDR3 is CASSSRAETGRTISNYGYTF. In nucleotides, the CDR3 is TGTGCCAGCAGCTCCCGAGCCGAAACAGGGAGGACCATTTCTAACTATGGCTACACCTTC.

The chain employs TRBV5-1 and TRBJ2-1; 9 bases are a match to TRBD2. The CDR3 has 16 amino acids. V lost 4 bases to trimming and J lost 5 bases; unmatched junction nucleotides: 10. From germline, CDR1 is SGHRS and CDR2 YFSETQ. The CDR3 here is CASSRIGGRAHNEQFF. DNA of the CDR3: TGCGCCAGCAGCAGGATCGGCGGGAGGGCCCACAATGAGCAGTTCTTC.

V usage is TRBV9 and J usage is TRBJ1-1; D gene unclear. Germline V lookup: CDR1 SGDLS, CDR2 YYNGEE. The CDR3 runs to 13 residues. With 3 bases removed from V and 4 bases from J, the gap between germline ends came to 10 bases. CDR3 loop: CASSATSGTEAFF. CDR3 in DNA: TGTGCCAGCAGCGCCACTTCAGGCACTGAAGCTTTCTTT. Using reference TRBV9 and TRBJ1-1 for the parts outside the CDR3, the full variable domain is DSGVTQTPKHLITATGQRVTLRCSPRSGDLSVYWYQQSLDQGLQFLIQYYNGEERAKGNILERFSAQQFPDLHSELNLSSLELGDSALYFCASSATSGTEAFFGQGTRLTVV.

The rearrangement joins TRBV27 to TRBJ1-2; 8 nucleotides agree with TRBD1. Trimming removed 1 base from V and 7 bases from J; junction bases left unmatched: 8. Looked up from germline, CDR1 is MNHEY and CDR2 is SMNVEV (reference sequence). CDR3 length equals 15 residues. The CDR3 region is CASSLYMDRESGYTF. CDR3 sequence (DNA): TGTGCCAGCAGTTTATATATGGACAGGGAGAGTGGCTACACCTTC.

V usage is TRBV30 and J usage is TRBJ2-1, with 11 bases fitting TRBD2. This CDR3 has 18 residues. V dropped 0 bases and J dropped 5; count of bases not matched to a gene: 12. Germline V gene sequence: CDR1 GTSNPN, CDR2 SVGIG (reference sequence). CDR3 protein: CAWSVLRGTSGKHNEQFF. The CDR3 coding sequence is TGTGCCTGGAGTGTACTGAGGGGGACTAGCGGTAAACACAATGAGCAGTTCTTC.

The V call is TRBV6-2 or TRBV6-3, the J call TRBJ2-5; D remains ambiguous. Germline V lookup: CDR1 MNHEY, CDR2 SVGEGT. V was clipped by 5 bases and J by 0 bases, with 13 bases between them. This CDR3 is 15 amino acids long. In nucleotides, the CDR3 is TGTGCCAGCAGTGGGGTGGGAAGTTACCAAGAGACCCAGTACTTC. It codes for CASSGVGSYQETQYF.

This rearrangement joins TRBV7-8 to TRBJ1-2; perhaps TRBD1 as D (6 bases). This CDR3 contains 15 residues. V gave up 4 bases and J gave up 4 bases, with 16 bases separating them. Per the germline V gene, CDR1 is SGHVS and CDR2 is FQNEAQ. The CDR3 here is CASSSSYRVGYGYTF. The CDR3 DNA reads as TGTGCCAGCAGCTCTTCCTACAGGGTGGGCTATGGCTACACCTTC. The complete variable domain, with remaining parts taken from reference TRBV7-8 and TRBJ1-2, reads GAGVSQSPRYKVAKRGQDVALRCDPISGHVSLFWYQQALGQGPEFLTYFQNEAQLDKSGLPSDRFFAERPEGSVSTLKIQRTQQEDSAVYLCASSSSYRVGYGYTFGSGTRLTVV.

The rearrangement uses TRBV4-3 and TRBJ1-3; D not certain. CDR1 and CDR2 from the germline V gene are LGHNA and YSLEER. There are 14 residues in the CDR3. V lost 0 bases to trimming and J lost 7 bases, with 10 bases between them. CDR3 sequence reads: CASSQDWHLNTIYF. The CDR3 nucleotides are TGCGCCAGCAGCCAAGATTGGCACCTCAACACCATATATTTT.

As DNA, the CDR3 is TGCGCCAGCAGCCCCGGGGACGCCTACGAGCAGTACTTC. It codes for CASSPGDAYEQYF. The rearrangement links TRBV5-1 to TRBJ2-7; D possibly uses TRBD1 or TRBD2 (5 bases each). The CDR3 loop spans 13 amino acids. The germline V gene encodes CDR1 SGHRS and CDR2 YFSETQ. The germline V and J ends were trimmed by 4 bases and 2 bases, with 10 bases remaining between them.

V gene TRBV3-1 (or the pseudogene TRBV3-2) combines with J gene TRBJ2-3; D gene ambiguous. The length of the CDR3 is 12 residues. The germline V gene encodes CDR1 LGHDT and CDR2 YNNKEL (reference sequence). V lost 5 bases and J lost 6, with 9 bases in between. The CDR3 here is CASSSDGDTQYF. For the CDR3, the DNA is TGTGCCAGCAGCTCTGACGGGGATACGCAGTATTTT.

The V call is TRBV7-2, the J call TRBJ2-6, with 12 nucleotides matching TRBD2. The junction had 7 bases not matched to a gene; V was cut back by 7 bases and J by 0 bases. Germline lookup yields CDR1 SGHTA and CDR2 FQGNSA. The CDR3 contains 18 residues. The CDR3 DNA is TGTGCCAGCATCCGACTAGCGGGAGCTTTCTCTGGGGCCAACGTCCTGACTTTC. Translated, it gives CASIRLAGAFSGANVLTF.

The chain links TRBV29-1 to TRBJ1-2, with D perhaps TRBD1 (5 bases). This CDR3 has 13 amino acids. Germline CDR1 SQVTM, CDR2 ANQGSEA. The germline V and J ends were trimmed by 6 bases and 5 bases, with 16 bases remaining between them. The CDR3: CSVAGWGSYGYTF. DNA for the CDR3: TGCAGCGTGGCAGGATGGGGCTCTTATGGCTACACCTTC.

This clone was seen once. The chain combines TRBV5-1 with TRBJ2-3; 8 bases align to TRBD2. Germline CDR1 reads SGHRS; CDR2 reads YFSETQ. This CDR3 contains 15 residues. V dropped 5 bases and J dropped 5; count of bases not matched to a gene: 10. CDR3 DNA: TGCGCCAGCAGGTTGACGGGAGGGTCGAAAGATACGCAGTATTTT. This gives the protein CASRLTGGSKDTQYF.

The chain links TRBV3-1 (or the pseudogene TRBV3-2) to TRBJ1-2, with 7 nucleotides matching TRBD1. The CDR3 contains 13 residues. CDR1 LGHDT and CDR2 YNNKEL come from the germline V gene (reference sequence). V dropped 1 base and J dropped 12; count of bases not matched to a gene: 8. The CDR3 coding sequence is TGTGCCAGCAGCCAAGGGTACAGGGGCCAGGACACCTTC. Protein: CASSQGYRGQDTF.

The V call is TRBV11-3, the J call TRBJ2-1, with 8 bases fitting TRBD2. V was pared by 1 base and J by 7 bases, with 6 bases of the junction left unmatched. The CDR3 has 15 amino acids. Germline V lookup: CDR1 SGHNT, CDR2 YENEEA. CDR3 loop: CASSLVSGSRNEQFF. In DNA, the CDR3 is TGTGCCAGCAGCTTAGTAAGCGGGAGTAGGAATGAGCAGTTCTTC.

This clone was seen a single time. The V and J genes are TRBV10-2 and TRBJ1-1, with unresolved D. Trimming removed 5 bases at V and 3 bases at J, with 13 bases between. Germline lookup yields CDR1 WSHSY and CDR2 SAAADI. This CDR3 region has 14 residues. CDR3 amino acids: CASSLSQGDTEAFF. In DNA, the CDR3 is TGCGCCAGCAGTCTGTCCCAAGGAGACACTGAAGCTTTCTTT.

The V call is TRBV19, the J call TRBJ1-1; TRBD1 agrees at 8 bases. Germline-derived CDR1 and CDR2 are LNHDA and SQIVND (reference sequence). The CDR3 consists of 14 residues. J lost 5 bases, V lost 6 bases, and 8 bases had no gene match. The CDR3 loop reads CASRLQGDRTEAFF. The CDR3 region has the DNA TGTGCCAGTAGACTACAGGGGGATAGGACTGAAGCTTTCTTT.

The chain couples TRBV7-2 to TRBJ2-3; 7 bases are shared with TRBD2. The CDR3 consists of 13 residues. Per the germline V gene, CDR1 is SGHTA and CDR2 is FQGNSA. The J segment lost 6 bases and the V segment lost 1 base, leaving 1 base of the junction unmatched. CDR3 nucleotides: TGTGCCAGCAGCTTAGGAGCGGGGGATACGCAGTATTTT. This gives the protein CASSLGAGDTQYF. Supplemented by reference TRBV7-2 and TRBJ2-3, the full variable domain reads GAGVSQSPSNKVTEKGKDVELRCDPISGHTALYWYRQSLGQGLEFLIYFQGNSAPDKSGLPSDRFSAERTGGSVSTLTIQRTQQEDSAVYLCASSLGAGDTQYFGPGTRLTVL.

This chain links TRBV11-2 with TRBJ2-1; 10 positions agree with TRBD2. The CDR3 spans 15 residues. CDR1 SGHAT and CDR2 FQNNGV come from the germline V gene. With 1 base clipped from V and 7 bases from J, the junction kept 4 bases outside the gene matches. The chain's CDR3 is CASSLGAGGGNEQFF. CDR3 DNA: TGTGCCAGCAGCTTAGGAGCGGGAGGGGGGAATGAGCAGTTCTTC.

The chain carries TRBV18 and TRBJ2-1; the match to TRBD2 covers 9 bases. V shed 8 bases and J 6 bases; nucleotides not matched to a gene: 14. Germline V gene lookup returns CDR1 KGHSH and CDR2 LQKENI. The CDR3 totals 16 residues. This CDR3 reads CASPRTRAGGLNEQFF. In nucleotides, the CDR3 is TGTGCCAGCCCCCGAACCAGGGCGGGGGGGCTCAATGAGCAGTTCTTC.

V gene TRBV18 combines with J gene TRBJ1-1; TRBD1 might be the D (5 bases). The CDR3 sequence is 16 residues long. CDR1 is KGHSH and CDR2 is LQKENI in the germline V gene. V dropped 1 base and J dropped 0 bases, with 12 bases sitting between them. CDR3 region: CASSPLGGTMNTEAFF. The CDR3 coding sequence is TGTGCCAGCTCACCACTCGGGGGAACAATGAACACTGAAGCTTTCTTT.

The sample holds one count of this clone. The chain joins TRBV7-2 to TRBJ2-5; TRBD2 matches at 13 bases. Looked up from germline, CDR1 is SGHTA and CDR2 is FQGNSA. V gave up 3 bases and J gave up 4 bases; unmatched junction bases: 5. CDR3 length: 16 residues. For the CDR3, the DNA is TGTGCCAGCAGCTTGGTACTAGCGGGGGGGCCAGAGACCCAGTACTTC. As protein: CASSLVLAGGPETQYF.

The genes are TRBV11-2 and TRBJ2-3; TRBD2 aligns across 11 bases. The CDR3 runs to 16 residues. The V segment lost 6 bases and the J segment 8 bases; nucleotides outside the gene matches: 13. CDR1 SGHAT and CDR2 FQNNGV come from the germline V gene. The CDR3 sequence: CASSTTSGSALVTQYF. The CDR3 coding sequence is TGTGCCAGCAGTACCACTAGCGGGAGCGCCTTGGTTACGCAGTATTTT. The full variable domain, rest sourced from reference TRBV11-2 and TRBJ2-3, is EAGVAQSPRYKIIEKRQSVAFWCNPISGHATLYWYQQILGQGPKLLIQFQNNGVVDDSQLPKDRFSAERLKGVDSTLKIQPAKLEDSAVYLCASSTTSGSALVTQYFGPGTRLTVL.

The chain combines TRBV11-2 with TRBJ2-5; the match to TRBD1 covers 7 bases. The V gene's germline CDR1 is SGHAT and CDR2 FQNNGV. With 6 bases clipped from V and 4 bases from J, the junction kept 14 bases outside the gene matches. The CDR3 is made up of 16 amino acids. Here the CDR3 reads CASSYSGGAGPETQYF. The CDR3 coding sequence is TGTGCCAGCAGTTACTCAGGGGGAGCTGGACCAGAGACCCAGTACTTC. Complete variable domain (other parts from reference TRBV11-2 and TRBJ2-5): EAGVAQSPRYKIIEKRQSVAFWCNPISGHATLYWYQQILGQGPKLLIQFQNNGVVDDSQLPKDRFSAERLKGVDSTLKIQPAKLEDSAVYLCASSYSGGAGPETQYFGPGTRLLVL.

V is TRBV6-5 and J is TRBJ2-2; 9 bases line up with TRBD1. Germline CDR1 is MNHEY and CDR2 is SVGAGI. The CDR3 has 14 residues. Losses at the gene ends were 7 bases for V and 3 bases for J; bases not matched to a gene: 3. Here the CDR3 DNA reads TGTGCCAGCAAAAGACAGGGGGACACCGGGGAGCTGTTTTTT. It encodes CASKRQGDTGELFF.

The chain combines TRBV18 with TRBJ1-1, with D maybe TRBD1 (5 bases). Trimming pared 2 bases from V and 0 bases from J, leaving 10 bases between. The germline gives CDR1 KGHSH, CDR2 LQKENI. The CDR3 is made up of 15 amino acids. The CDR3 is CASSPDGTMNTEAFF. The CDR3 region has the DNA TGTGCCAGCTCACCAGATGGGACGATGAACACTGAAGCTTTCTTT.

This chain connects TRBV20-1 to TRBJ2-2, with D hard to call. CDR3 length: 14 residues. Trimming cost V 3 bases and J 0 bases, with 8 bases left between them. The germline V gene encodes CDR1 DFQATT and CDR2 SNEGSKA (reference sequence). The CDR3 loop is CSASSLTNTGELFF. The CDR3 DNA is TGCAGTGCTAGTAGCCTTACGAACACCGGGGAGCTGTTTTTT.